A selection of T cell receptor beta chains follows, all from one sample in a study of T cell repertoires in cytomegalovirus infection. TCRdb called the reads again in MiXCR, with one record for every CDR3 protein. The sample yields about 110,000 distinct CDR3 sequences, approximately 28% seen once. These receptors' antigens are unknown. The sample consisted of CD8+ T cells from cultured PBMCs, taken from culture after CMV antigen stimulation. These receptors were collected from a human donor in good health (CMV status not recorded). Some clones in this sample may be carry-over from other donors' samples. Each CDR3 is given with its conserved first and last residue. A D gene is named only where the DNA matches it firmly.

V gene	J gene	D gene	CDR3 protein
TRBV3-1	TRBJ2-1	NA	CASSQVSTNEQFF
TRBV9	TRBJ2-1	TRBD2	CASSVGGMGRGEEQFF
TRBV12-3/TRBV12-4	TRBJ2-7	NA	CASSLGPIDEQYF
TRBV6-5	TRBJ1-2	TRBD1	CASSGQGAGLHGYTF
TRBV25-1	TRBJ1-2	NA	CASMSTGLYGYTF
TRBV24-1	TRBJ1-2	NA	CATYDRDYGYTF
TRBV12-3/TRBV12-4	TRBJ1-1	NA	CASTLSSPNTEAFF
TRBV27	TRBJ1-6	NA	CASSLSGDSPLHF
TRBV7-9	TRBJ2-7	TRBD1	CASSPGTGVHEQYF
TRBV12-3/TRBV12-4	TRBJ2-3	NA	CASTLGGWGDTQYF
TRBV7-4	TRBJ2-7	NA	CASSPQVDRTYEQYF
TRBV7-6	TRBJ1-1	TRBD1	CASSARQGMNTEAFF
TRBV19	TRBJ1-5	NA	CASSIGAWVQPQHF
TRBV4-1	TRBJ2-7	TRBD1	CASSYDGTGAYEQYF
TRBV4-2	TRBJ1-5	NA	CASSPGHASNQPQHF
TRBV5-1	TRBJ2-2	TRBD2	CASSPTSGGATTGELFF
TRBV28	TRBJ2-2	NA	CASSLSLGAGDFDTGELFF
TRBV11-2	TRBJ2-1	NA	CASSPAGRDEQFF
TRBV5-1	TRBJ2-3	NA	CASSDPGQLRIVDTQYF
TRBV5-1	TRBJ1-1	TRBD1	CASSLSTGDTEAFF
TRBV4-1	TRBJ1-1	NA	CASSQGARVLSEAFF
TRBV5-1	TRBJ2-1	NA	CASTDIPSNEQFF
TRBV20-1	TRBJ2-5	NA	CSARDVQEGTQYF
TRBV7-2	TRBJ2-7	TRBD2	CASSGGGGASEQYF
TRBV2	TRBJ2-7	NA	CASRGGTYEQYF
TRBV7-9	TRBJ2-1	NA	CASSSSRVSSYNEQFF
TRBV12-5	TRBJ2-3	NA	CASGLDLEQSTDTQYF
TRBV5-1	TRBJ2-5	NA	CASSLDGGGLETQYF
TRBV20-1	TRBJ2-2	NA	CSATPGLTGELFF
TRBV7-9	TRBJ2-7	NA	CASSLAQSYEQYF
TRBV4-1	TRBJ2-5	NA	CASSQDSGIQETQYF
TRBV5-1	TRBJ2-1	NA	CASSYWTADNEQFF
TRBV4-2	TRBJ2-4	TRBD2	CASSPRLAELAKNIQYF
TRBV19	TRBJ2-1	NA	CASSIDGGSRAEQFF
TRBV6-1	TRBJ2-1	NA	CAILRVSYNEQFF
TRBV3-1	TRBJ1-1	NA	CASSPRDGDTEAFF
TRBV20-1	TRBJ1-4	TRBD1	CSAIAPGQNEKLFF
TRBV4-1	TRBJ2-1	NA	CASSQEGTGNEQFF
TRBV19	TRBJ1-5	NA	CASSIVEGFNQPQHF
TRBV19	TRBJ1-1	NA	CASSAGWTEAFF
TRBV28	TRBJ2-7	TRBD2	CASSLRGETYEQYF
TRBV7-9	TRBJ2-1	NA	CASSFTGYVEQFF
TRBV7-8	TRBJ2-3	TRBD2	CASSLGLAGGGADTQYF
TRBV28	TRBJ1-6	NA	CASSLGQTGSPLHF
TRBV9	TRBJ2-3	TRBD1	CASSAGTVSVDTQYF
TRBV7-8	TRBJ2-1	TRBD2	CASSELLAGGNEQFF
TRBV19	TRBJ2-1	TRBD2	CASSIAGLAYNEQFF
TRBV7-9	TRBJ2-1	TRBD2	CASSLATSGGGEQFF
TRBV11-2	TRBJ2-7	NA	CASSLVMGQGSYEQYF
TRBV28	TRBJ1-6	NA	CASSLLGESSPLHF
TRBV19	TRBJ1-1	TRBD1	CASSIGDRLLTEAFF
TRBV12-3/TRBV12-4	TRBJ2-2	NA	CASRMTAYTGELFF
TRBV4-1	TRBJ2-7	NA	CASSQEDGWTREQYF
TRBV27	TRBJ2-7	NA	CASSPRRDGTYEQYF